Below are 5 T cell receptor beta chains sequenced from a single sample in a study of cytomegalovirus exposure and HLA in healthy donors. Both 60 Vbeta primers and 13 Jbeta primers went into the PCR. Method: immunoSEQ multiplex PCR; TCRdb's copy keeps in-frame clones and lacks some. The sample is made up of about 51,000 clones, and the top ten hold roughly a quarter of it. What was sequenced was PBMCs. Every receptor here comes from a man aged 35-49 years in good health and CMV-seropositive.

As for this clone: The sample carries other DNA sequences with the same CDR3. The chain links TRBV11-3 to TRBJ2-1, with 7 positions matching TRBD2. The CDR3 contains 15 residues. V shed 3 bases, J shed 0 bases, and the junction held 2 bases outside the gene matches. Germline V lookup: CDR1 SGHNT, CDR2 YENEEA. CDR3 region: CASSFGGSSYNEQFF. CDR3 sequence (DNA): TGTGCCAGCAGCTTTGGCGGGAGCTCCTACAATGAGCAGTTCTTC.

The chain links TRBV12-5 to TRBJ2-3, with 9 bases identical to TRBD2. From germline, CDR1 is LGHNT and CDR2 FRNRAP. V was pared by 1 base and J by 3 bases, with 2 bases of the junction left unmatched. The CDR3 is made up of 15 amino acids. The DNA for the CDR3 is TGTGCTAGTGGTTTGGCCGGACTAGCGACAGATACGCAGTATTTT. Protein sequence: CASGLAGLATDTQYF.

The rearrangement uses TRBV7-9 and TRBJ2-1; the D gene is possibly TRBD2 (6 bases). V lost 1 base and J lost 5, with 15 bases in between. This CDR3 is built from 16 residues. Per germline, CDR1 SEHNR and CDR2 FQNEAQ (reference sequence). The CDR3 sequence is CASSLGGTARHNEQFF. In DNA form, the CDR3 reads TGTGCCAGCAGCTTAGGGGGGACTGCTCGACACAATGAGCAGTTCTTC.

The chain has TRBV6-5 and TRBJ1-2; the D gene is possibly TRBD1 (5 bases). This CDR3 has 13 residues. V was cut by 7 bases and J by 0 bases, with 9 bases left in between. Germline V gene sequence: CDR1 MNHEY, CDR2 SVGAGI. This CDR3 reads CASMAGPNYGYTF. CDR3 DNA: TGTGCCAGCATGGCAGGGCCTAACTATGGCTACACCTTC.

The gene calls are TRBV10-1 and TRBJ2-7; perhaps TRBD1 as D (5 bases). CDR3 length: 13 amino acids. Deletions cut 11 bases from V and 0 bases from J, with 14 bases between. CDR1 WNHNN and CDR2 SYGVQD come from the germline V gene (reference sequence). The CDR3 loop reads CAAIDSCSYEQYF. Written as DNA, the CDR3 is TGCGCCGCGATCGACAGTTGCTCCTACGAGCAGTACTTC.